These 21 T cell receptor beta chains share one sample of origin, sequenced in a study of response to subunit inactivated influenza vaccine. TCRdb re-called the RT-PCR reads through MiXCR, storing one row per CDR3 protein. Of around 530,000 distinct CDR3 sequences in the sample, 12% were seen once. The specimen comprised PBMCs from blood, sampled on the day of vaccination. The source is a man aged 45-60 years who received an inactivated influenza vaccine.

Only a few counts were recorded for this clonotype. This sequence joins TRBV3-1 and TRBJ1-5; 7 bases align to TRBD1. Unmatched junction bases numbered 7, after V lost 3 bases and J lost 2 bases. This CDR3 comprises 16 residues. The germline V gene encodes CDR1 LGHDT and CDR2 YNNKEL (reference sequence). CDR3 amino acids: CASSQTGRNGNQPQHF. CDR3 bases: TGTGCCAGCAGCCAGACAGGGAGGAACGGCAATCAGCCCCAGCATTTT.

The genes are TRBV5-1 and TRBJ2-1; the D gene is possibly TRBD1 (5 bases). This CDR3 has 15 residues. Trimming took off 4 bases at V and 0 bases at J, with 11 bases between the two ends. Germline CDR1 SGHRS, CDR2 YFSETQ. DNA of the CDR3: TGCGCCAGCAGCGGTGGACACACCTCCTACAATGAGCAGTTCTTC. Translation gives CASSGGHTSYNEQFF.

J is TRBJ1-2 and V is TRBV12-3 or TRBV12-4; D might be TRBD1 (6 bases). Trimming removed 6 bases at V and 5 bases at J, with 13 bases between. The CDR3 is 13 residues long. CDR3 in amino acids: CASSPTGTYGYTF. The CDR3 DNA follows: TGTGCCAGCAGCCCCACAGGGACATATGGCTACACCTTC.

The V and J genes are TRBV6-1 and TRBJ1-4; D perhaps matches TRBD1 (5 bases). Looked up from germline, CDR1 is MNHNS and CDR2 is SASEGT. The CDR3 consists of 14 residues. Trimming pared 7 bases from V and 5 bases from J, leaving 14 bases between. The DNA for the CDR3 is TGTGCCAGCACTCGGAGGCAGGGAAATGAAAAACTGTTTTTT. Translating it yields CASTRRQGNEKLFF.

There are a few counts of this clonotype. V is TRBV15 and J is TRBJ1-6; D is unclear. CDR1 is LNHNV and CDR2 is YYDKDF in the germline V gene (reference sequence). The CDR3 spans 15 residues. With 3 bases removed from V and 7 bases from J, the gap between germline ends came to 13 bases. CDR3 region: CATSRDRISNSPLHF. The CDR3 DNA is TGTGCCACCAGCAGGGACCGGATTTCCAATTCACCCCTCCACTTT.

The rearrangement joins TRBV11-2 to TRBJ2-7, with 10 bases matching TRBD2. The CDR3 consists of 15 residues. From germline, CDR1 is SGHAT and CDR2 FQNNGV. The V gene end was trimmed by 5 bases and the J gene end by 3 bases; junction bases not matched to a gene: 7. CDR3 coding DNA: TGTGCCAGCAGCGGACTAGCGGAGGGGTTCTACGAGCAGTACTTC. Amino acid sequence: CASSGLAEGFYEQYF.

The rearrangement uses TRBV5-1 and TRBJ2-6; TRBD1 might be the D (6 bases). V gave up 4 bases and J gave up 0 bases, with 11 bases separating them. Per the germline V gene, CDR1 is SGHRS and CDR2 is YFSETQ. The CDR3 totals 16 residues. The CDR3 DNA reads TGCGCCAGCAGCCCGCCGGACAGCTCTGGGGCCAACGTCCTGACTTTC. Translated: CASSPPDSSGANVLTF.

There are a few counts of this clonotype. The V gene is TRBV9, the J gene TRBJ2-5; a possible D gene is TRBD1 (6 bases). Trimming cost V 4 bases and J 5 bases, with 15 bases left between them. CDR1 is SGDLS, CDR2 YYNGEE, per germline. This CDR3 has 14 amino acids. CDR3 coding DNA: TGTGCCAGCAGCTTTACAGGGATAGGGGAGACCCAGTACTTC. This gives the protein CASSFTGIGETQYF.

A few counts support this clonotype. The chain employs TRBV5-5 and TRBJ1-6, with TRBD1 as a possible D gene (5 bases). Germline CDR1 reads SGHKS; CDR2 reads YYEKEE (reference sequence). The CDR3 covers 16 residues. The V gene lost 3 bases and the J gene lost 9 bases, with 19 bases spanning the gap. CDR3 protein: CASSSDSSSRGSPLHF. DNA of the CDR3: TGTGCCAGCAGCTCCGACAGCTCCTCCCGAGGTTCACCCCTCCACTTT.

This clonotype came up a few times. The rearrangement uses TRBV14 and TRBJ1-4; possible D gene TRBD1, 6 bases. CDR1 and CDR2 (germline): SGHDN, FVKESK. This CDR3 spans 13 amino acids. Trimming took 5 bases from V and 8 from J, leaving 12 bases between them. DNA of the CDR3: TGTGCCAGCAGCACCGGGACAACCGAAAAACTGTTTTTT. This sequence encodes CASSTGTTEKLFF.

The rearrangement joins TRBV7-6 to TRBJ2-7; D is perhaps TRBD1 (6 bases). Germline V lookup: CDR1 SGHVS, CDR2 FNYEAQ. V lost 5 bases and J lost 6, with 20 bases in between. CDR3 size: 15 residues. CDR3: CASSPYTGTPGEQYF. The CDR3, as DNA: TGTGCCAGCAGCCCGTATACCGGGACACCAGGCGAGCAGTACTTC.

Written as DNA, the CDR3 is TGCGCCAGCAGCTTGAACGGAGGGGGCGAATCACCCCTCCACTTT. Translating it yields CASSLNGGGESPLHF. J is TRBJ1-6 and V is TRBV5-1; 7 bases line up with TRBD1. Germline CDR1 is SGHRS and CDR2 is YFSETQ. The V segment lost 1 base and the J segment 10 bases; nucleotides outside the gene matches: 8. The CDR3 totals 15 residues.

Ten or more counts support this clonotype. The CDR3 here is CASSAGSADTQYF. CDR3 DNA: TGCGCCAGCAGCGCAGGATCGGCAGATACGCAGTATTTT. The V call is TRBV5-1, the J call TRBJ2-3; D gene ambiguous. The CDR3 spans 13 residues. With 4 bases removed from V and 4 bases from J, the gap between germline ends came to 10 bases. Germline assignment: CDR1 SGHRS and CDR2 YFSETQ.

The genes are TRBV7-6 and TRBJ2-2; D possibly corresponds to TRBD1 (5 bases). The CDR3 length is 15 residues. The V gene's germline CDR1 is SGHVS and CDR2 FNYEAQ. V lost 5 bases and J 0 bases, leaving 10 bases between the germline ends. CDR3 in amino acids: CASSQTGPNTGELFF. Here the CDR3 DNA reads TGTGCCAGCAGCCAAACAGGTCCGAACACCGGGGAGCTGTTTTTT.

V gene TRBV7-2 combines with J gene TRBJ2-7; 8 bases line up with TRBD2. From germline, CDR1 is SGHTA and CDR2 FQGNSA. The CDR3 covers 14 residues. Germline trimming cut 3 bases from V and 5 bases from J; bases unmatched to any gene: 6. The CDR3 nucleotides read TGTGCCAGCAGCTTTCTCGGACTAGCCCACGAGCAGTACTTC. Residues: CASSFLGLAHEQYF.

The V gene is TRBV20-1, the J gene TRBJ2-1; 7 nucleotides line up with TRBD2. V was pared by 6 bases and J by 1 base, with 6 bases of the junction left unmatched. CDR1 DFQATT and CDR2 SNEGSKA come from the germline V gene (reference sequence). The CDR3 has 14 residues. The CDR3 DNA is TGCAGTGCCGAGCTAGCGGCTTCCTACAATGAGCAGTTCTTC. Translation: CSAELAASYNEQFF.

The chain is built from TRBV11-2 and TRBJ2-1; 10 nucleotides align to TRBD1. The CDR3 is made up of 15 amino acids. With 5 bases clipped from V and 7 bases from J, the junction kept 8 bases outside the gene matches. CDR1 is SGHAT, CDR2 FQNNGV, per germline. In DNA, the CDR3 is TGTGCCAGCAGCGTCCGGGACAGGGGAGGGAATGAGCAGTTCTTC. Amino acids: CASSVRDRGGNEQFF.

This clonotype showed up just a few times. V gene TRBV7-2 combines with J gene TRBJ1-2, with D unresolved. Trimming left V 3 bases short and J 2 bases short, with 10 bases between. CDR1 and CDR2 (germline): SGHTA, FQGNSA. The CDR3 contains 14 residues. CDR3 residues: CASSLERRNYGYTF. The CDR3 DNA is TGTGCCAGCAGCTTGGAAAGGAGAAACTATGGCTACACCTTC.

This clonotype was seen only a few times. The chain carries TRBV28 and TRBJ1-2; D is perhaps TRBD1 (5 bases). This CDR3 comprises 13 residues. Trimming took off 1 base at V and 7 bases at J, with 10 bases between the two ends. Germline V CDR1 and CDR2: MDHEN, SYDVKM. The CDR3 here is CASSLSGQAGYTF. The CDR3 DNA reads TGTGCCAGCAGTTTATCGGGGCAGGCTGGCTACACCTTC.

The chain has TRBV12-3 or TRBV12-4 and TRBJ2-5; no clear D. Trimming removed 5 bases at V and 2 bases at J, with 15 bases between. The CDR3 runs to 15 residues. CDR3 in amino acids: CASSPAPQPQETQYF. DNA for the CDR3: TGTGCCAGCAGTCCAGCCCCCCAGCCGCAAGAGACCCAGTACTTC.

This clonotype was seen a few times. The chain recombines TRBV5-1 with TRBJ2-7, with TRBD1 identical over 9 bases. J gave up 1 base and V 0 bases, and 5 bases lay outside the gene matches. CDR3 length equals 16 residues. Germline-derived CDR1 and CDR2 are SGHRS and YFSETQ. CDR3 in DNA: TGCGCCAGCAGCTTGGATCCCGGGACAGGGTCCTACGAGCAGTACTTC. Translated, it gives CASSLDPGTGSYEQYF.